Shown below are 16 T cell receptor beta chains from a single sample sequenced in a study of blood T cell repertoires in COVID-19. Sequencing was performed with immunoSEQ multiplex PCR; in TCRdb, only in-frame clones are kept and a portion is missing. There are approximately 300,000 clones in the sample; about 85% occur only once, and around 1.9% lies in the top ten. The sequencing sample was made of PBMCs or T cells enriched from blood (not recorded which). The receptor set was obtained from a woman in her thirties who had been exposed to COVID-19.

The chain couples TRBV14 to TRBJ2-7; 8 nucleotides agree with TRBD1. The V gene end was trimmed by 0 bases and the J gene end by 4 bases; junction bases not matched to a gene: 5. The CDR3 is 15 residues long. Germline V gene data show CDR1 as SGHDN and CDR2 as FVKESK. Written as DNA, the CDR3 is TGTGCCAGCAGCCAAGATCCCGGGACAGGATACGAGCAGTACTTC. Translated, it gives CASSQDPGTGYEQYF.

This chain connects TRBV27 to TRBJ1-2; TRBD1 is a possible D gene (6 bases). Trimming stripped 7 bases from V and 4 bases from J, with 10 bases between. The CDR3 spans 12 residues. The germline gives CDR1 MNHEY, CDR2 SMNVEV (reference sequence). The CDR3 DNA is TGTGCCAGCAAAACAGGGAGCTATGGCTACACCTTC. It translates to CASKTGSYGYTF.

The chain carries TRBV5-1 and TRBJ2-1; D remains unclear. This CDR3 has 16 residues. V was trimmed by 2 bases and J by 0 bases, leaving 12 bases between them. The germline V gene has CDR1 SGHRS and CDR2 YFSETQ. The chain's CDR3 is CASSLIDTSSYNEQFF. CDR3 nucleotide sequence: TGCGCCAGCAGCTTAATTGACACGAGCTCCTACAATGAGCAGTTCTTC.

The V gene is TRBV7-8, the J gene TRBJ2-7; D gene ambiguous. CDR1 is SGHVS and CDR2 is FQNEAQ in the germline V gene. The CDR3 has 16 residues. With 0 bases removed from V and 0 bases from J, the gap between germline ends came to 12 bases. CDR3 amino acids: CASSLAPSNYSYEQYF. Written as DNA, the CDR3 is TGTGCCAGCAGCTTAGCCCCCAGTAACTACTCCTACGAGCAGTACTTC. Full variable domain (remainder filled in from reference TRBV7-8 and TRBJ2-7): GAGVSQSPRYKVAKRGQDVALRCDPISGHVSLFWYQQALGQGPEFLTYFQNEAQLDKSGLPSDRFFAERPEGSVSTLKIQRTQQEDSAVYLCASSLAPSNYSYEQYFGPGTRLTVT.

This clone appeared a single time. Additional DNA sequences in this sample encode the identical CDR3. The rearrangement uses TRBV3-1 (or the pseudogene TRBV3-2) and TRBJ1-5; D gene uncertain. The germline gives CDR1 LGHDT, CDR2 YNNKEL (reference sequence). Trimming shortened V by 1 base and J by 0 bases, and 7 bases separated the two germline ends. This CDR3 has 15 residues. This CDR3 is CASSQGTVSNQPQHF. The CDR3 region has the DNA TGTGCCAGCAGCCAAGGAACAGTTAGCAATCAGCCCCAGCATTTT.

The CDR3 DNA is TGTGCCAGCTCACGCAACCGGGACAGCGAAGCTTTCTTT. Its translation: CASSRNRDSEAFF. The rearrangement uses TRBV18 and TRBJ1-1; 7 bases align to TRBD1. Unmatched junction bases numbered 7, after V lost 4 bases and J lost 8 bases. CDR1 and CDR2 from the germline V gene are KGHSH and LQKENI. This CDR3 is built from 13 residues.

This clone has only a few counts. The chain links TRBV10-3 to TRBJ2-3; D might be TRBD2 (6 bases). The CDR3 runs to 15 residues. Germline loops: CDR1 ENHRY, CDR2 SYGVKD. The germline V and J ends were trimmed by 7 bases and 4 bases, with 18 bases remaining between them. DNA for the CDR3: TGTGCCATCAACGTAGTTCTCGGAGGGGCAGATACGCAGTATTTT. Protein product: CAINVVLGGADTQYF.

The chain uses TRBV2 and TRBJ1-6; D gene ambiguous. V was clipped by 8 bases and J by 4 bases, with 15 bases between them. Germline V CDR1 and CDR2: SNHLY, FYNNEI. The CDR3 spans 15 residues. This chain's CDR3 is CASLTVSDYNSPLHF. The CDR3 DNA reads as TGTGCCAGCCTTACAGTCTCGGATTATAATTCACCCCTCCACTTT.

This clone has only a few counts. CDR3 bases: TGTGCCAGCAGCCAAGGCGGCAGTCTTGGTGAAGCTTTCTTT. Protein sequence: CASSQGGSLGEAFF. The chain links TRBV14 to TRBJ1-1; D unresolved. The V gene lost 1 base and the J gene lost 7 bases, with 13 bases spanning the gap. The CDR3 totals 14 residues. Germline V gene data show CDR1 as SGHDN and CDR2 as FVKESK.

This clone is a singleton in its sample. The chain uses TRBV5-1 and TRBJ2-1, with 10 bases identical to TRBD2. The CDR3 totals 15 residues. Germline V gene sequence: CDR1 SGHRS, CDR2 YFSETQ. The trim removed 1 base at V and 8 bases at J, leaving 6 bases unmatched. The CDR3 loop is CASSLLAGVQDEQFF. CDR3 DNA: TGCGCCAGCAGCTTGCTAGCGGGGGTTCAGGATGAGCAGTTCTTC.

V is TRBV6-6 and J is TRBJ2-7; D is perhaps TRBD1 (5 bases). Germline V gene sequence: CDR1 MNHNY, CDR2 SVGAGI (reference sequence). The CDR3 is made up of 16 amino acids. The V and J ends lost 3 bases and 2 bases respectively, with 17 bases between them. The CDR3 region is CASSYSVRETTYEQYF. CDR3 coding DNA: TGTGCCAGCAGTTATTCAGTCAGGGAAACTACCTACGAGCAGTACTTC.

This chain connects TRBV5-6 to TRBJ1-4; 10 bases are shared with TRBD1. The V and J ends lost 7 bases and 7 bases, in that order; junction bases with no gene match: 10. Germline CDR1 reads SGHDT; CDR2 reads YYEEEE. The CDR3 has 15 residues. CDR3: CASLHSGTGVEKLFF. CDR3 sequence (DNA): TGTGCCAGCCTCCATTCCGGGACAGGGGTTGAAAAACTGTTTTTT.

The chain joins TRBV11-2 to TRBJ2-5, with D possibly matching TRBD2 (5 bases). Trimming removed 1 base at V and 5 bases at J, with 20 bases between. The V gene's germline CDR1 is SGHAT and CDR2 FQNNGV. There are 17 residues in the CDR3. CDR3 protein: CASSLGARSGNKETQYF. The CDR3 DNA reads TGTGCCAGCAGCTTAGGGGCGAGGTCGGGGAACAAGGAGACCCAGTACTTC.

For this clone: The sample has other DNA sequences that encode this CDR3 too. The CDR3 nucleotides read TGTGCCAGCAGCTTGGATCAGGGGGTTTATGGCTACACCTTC. Translating it yields CASSLDQGVYGYTF. V and J are TRBV5-4 and TRBJ1-2; 7 positions match TRBD1. Looked up from germline, CDR1 is SGHNT and CDR2 is YYREEE (reference sequence). J lost 5 bases, V lost 0 bases, and 4 bases had no gene match. The CDR3 totals 14 residues.

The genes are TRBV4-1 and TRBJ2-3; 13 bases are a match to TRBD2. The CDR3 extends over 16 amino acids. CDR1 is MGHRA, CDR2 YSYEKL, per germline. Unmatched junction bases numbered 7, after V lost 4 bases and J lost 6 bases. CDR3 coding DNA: TGCGCCAGCAGCCCTTCCGGACTAGCGGGAGCGGATACGCAGTATTTT. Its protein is CASSPSGLAGADTQYF.

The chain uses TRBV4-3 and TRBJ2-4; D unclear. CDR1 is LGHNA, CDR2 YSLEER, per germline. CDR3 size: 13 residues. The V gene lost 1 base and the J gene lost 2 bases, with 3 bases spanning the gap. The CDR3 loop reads CASSQASKNIQYF. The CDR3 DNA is TGCGCCAGCAGCCAAGCTTCCAAAAACATTCAGTACTTC.